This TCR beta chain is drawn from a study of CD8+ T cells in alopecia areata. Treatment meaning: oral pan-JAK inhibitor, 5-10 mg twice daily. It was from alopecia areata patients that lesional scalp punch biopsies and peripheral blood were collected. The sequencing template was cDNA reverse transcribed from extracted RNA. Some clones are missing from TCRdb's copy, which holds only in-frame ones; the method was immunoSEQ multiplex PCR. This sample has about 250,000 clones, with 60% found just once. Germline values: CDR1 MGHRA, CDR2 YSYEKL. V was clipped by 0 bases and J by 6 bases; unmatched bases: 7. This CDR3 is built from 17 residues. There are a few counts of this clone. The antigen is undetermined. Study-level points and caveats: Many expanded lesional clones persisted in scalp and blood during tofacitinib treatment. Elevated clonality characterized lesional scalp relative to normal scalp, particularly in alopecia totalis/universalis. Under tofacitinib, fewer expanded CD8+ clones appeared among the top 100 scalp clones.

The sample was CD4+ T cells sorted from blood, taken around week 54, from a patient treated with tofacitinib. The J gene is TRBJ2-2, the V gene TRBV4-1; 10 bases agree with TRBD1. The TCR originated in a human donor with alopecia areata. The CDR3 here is CASSQDWGQGIAGELFF. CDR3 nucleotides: TGCGCCAGCAGCCAAGATTGGGGACAGGGGATCGCCGGGGAGCTGTTTTTT.